These 32 T cell receptor beta chains share one sample of origin, sequenced in a study of beta chain features in type 1 diabetes. Whole-study findings and limits: A moderate, significant TCRB CDR3 shortening appeared in type 1 diabetes across four CD4+ subsets.

Expressed TCRB transcripts got sequenced, as all isolated RNA was reverse transcribed. Assay used: immunoSEQ multiplex PCR; TCRdb lists only in-frame clones, some missing. The repertoire holds around 340,000 clones, with approximately 10% as singletons. No cognate antigen is known for these TCRs. Sample: central memory CD4+ T cells from blood. These receptors originate from a man under 40 with type 1 diabetes.

The chain recombines TRBV2 with TRBJ1-5; TRBD1 agrees at 7 bases. Germline V gene data show CDR1 as SNHLY and CDR2 as FYNNEI. After removal of 6 bases from V and 0 bases from J, the junction contained 5 bases not matched to a gene. The length of the CDR3 is 15 residues. In DNA form, the CDR3 reads TGTGCCAGCAGAGGGGGCACGGATAGCAATCAGCCCCAGCATTTT. It is translated as CASRGGTDSNQPQHF. The complete variable domain, with remaining parts taken from reference TRBV2 and TRBJ1-5, reads EPEVTQTPSHQVTQMGQEVILRCVPISNHLYFYWYRQILGQKVEFLVSFYNNEISEKSEIFDDQFSVERPDGSNFTLKIRSTKLEDSAMYFCASRGGTDSNQPQHFGDGTRLSIL.

This clone was detected a few times. The chain uses TRBV7-8 and TRBJ2-3; possibly TRBD2 for D (5 bases). V was clipped by 5 bases and J by 2 bases, with 17 bases between them. The germline V gene encodes CDR1 SGHVS and CDR2 FQNEAQ. This CDR3 comprises 16 residues. The CDR3 coding sequence is TGTGCCAGCAGCCCCCAGCCTTCGGGGAACACAGATACGCAGTATTTT. As protein: CASSPQPSGNTDTQYF.

This sequence joins TRBV29-1 and TRBJ2-1; D may be TRBD2 (6 bases). CDR1 and CDR2 (germline): SQVTM, ANQGSEA. V shed 4 bases and J shed 0 bases, with 13 bases lying between them. The CDR3 is 15 amino acids. CDR3 sequence reads: CSVARRGSSYNEQFF. In nucleotides, the CDR3 is TGCAGCGTTGCGAGGAGGGGCAGCTCCTACAATGAGCAGTTCTTC.

The chain carries TRBV11-3 and TRBJ1-4; D is ambiguous. Germline V CDR1 and CDR2: SGHNT, YENEEA. V was trimmed by 4 bases and J by 4 bases, leaving 19 bases between them. The CDR3 consists of 17 residues. CDR3 sequence (DNA): TGTGCCAGCAGCTCCCGAGGTCCACGCGAGGGTAATGAAAAACTGTTTTTT. Amino acids: CASSSRGPREGNEKLFF.

The chain joins TRBV28 to TRBJ1-4; TRBD1 matches at 10 bases. The CDR3 loop spans 15 amino acids. Germline V gene data show CDR1 as MDHEN and CDR2 as SYDVKM. With 2 bases clipped from V and 8 bases from J, the junction kept 5 bases outside the gene matches. CDR3 in amino acids: CASSLATGGFEKLFF. In DNA form, the CDR3 reads TGTGCCAGCAGTTTAGCGACAGGGGGCTTCGAAAAACTGTTTTTT.

This clone was counted once. The junction departs from germline at one end; a sequencing error may be responsible. V is TRBV7-2 and J is TRBJ1-1; D is unclear. Germline values: CDR1 SGHTA, CDR2 FQGNSA. There are 14 residues in the CDR3. DNA of the CDR3: TGTGCCAGCAGTTTAGGCCCACCGGCCACTGAAGCTTTCTTT. Its translation is CASSLGPPATEAFF.

V and J are TRBV7-8 and TRBJ2-5; 9 bases agree with TRBD1. CDR1 is SGHVS and CDR2 is FQNEAQ in the germline V gene. V shed 4 bases and J 4 bases; nucleotides not matched to a gene: 4. The length of the CDR3 is 14 residues. The CDR3 reads CASSSPTGGETQYF. In nucleotides, the CDR3 is TGTGCCAGCAGCTCCCCGACAGGGGGAGAGACCCAGTACTTC.

This chain joins TRBV7-2 and TRBJ1-4; the D gene is possibly TRBD1 (5 bases). The CDR3 is made up of 14 amino acids. V was clipped by 8 bases and J by 7 bases, with 17 bases between them. The germline CDR1 and CDR2 sequences are SGHTA and FQGNSA. Here the CDR3 reads CASGPGGFSEKLFF. The CDR3 region has the DNA TGTGCCAGCGGCCCGGGGGGTTTTTCTGAAAAACTGTTTTTT.

This clone was seen a few times. J is TRBJ1-2 and V is TRBV6-5, with D possibly matching TRBD1 (6 bases). With 6 bases removed from V and 2 bases from J, the gap between germline ends came to 13 bases. This CDR3 spans 14 amino acids. The germline V gene has CDR1 MNHEY and CDR2 SVGAGI. The DNA of the CDR3 is TGTGCCAGCAGCCAAGGGGGGAGGAACTATGGCTACACCTTC. Translated: CASSQGGRNYGYTF.

A few counts support this clone. V usage is TRBV19 and J usage is TRBJ2-7; TRBD1 might be the D (6 bases). CDR3 length: 16 residues. The germline CDR1 and CDR2 sequences are LNHDA and SQIVND (reference sequence). V lost 6 bases to trimming and J lost 1 base, with 19 bases between them. CDR3 coding DNA: TGTGCCAGTAGGCAAGGGTTGAGGACAGATTCCTACGAGCAGTACTTC. It yields the protein CASRQGLRTDSYEQYF.

V gene TRBV11-2 combines with J gene TRBJ2-7; 8 positions match TRBD2. Germline-derived CDR1 and CDR2 are SGHAT and FQNNGV. The CDR3 extends over 15 amino acids. V lost 1 base and J lost 4; bases outside the gene matches: 6. CDR3 in DNA: TGTGCCAGCAGCTTAGGCGCGGGGGGCGGGTACGAGCAGTACTTC. Its translation is CASSLGAGGGYEQYF.

The chain combines TRBV5-5 with TRBJ1-2; 9 bases agree with TRBD1. The CDR3 loop spans 15 amino acids. Unmatched junction bases numbered 10, after V lost 2 bases and J lost 8 bases. CDR1 SGHKS and CDR2 YYEKEE come from the germline V gene (reference sequence). CDR3: CASSLSQQGADGYTF. The CDR3 coding sequence is TGTGCCAGCAGCTTATCCCAACAGGGGGCTGACGGCTACACCTTC.

The J gene is TRBJ1-1, the V gene TRBV4-1; unclear D gene. Trimming removed 0 bases from V and 3 bases from J, with 8 bases in between. The length of the CDR3 is 14 residues. Per germline, CDR1 MGHRA and CDR2 YSYEKL. The CDR3 loop reads CASSQDWRDTEAFF. The DNA of the CDR3 is TGCGCCAGCAGCCAAGACTGGCGGGACACTGAAGCTTTCTTT.

The chain uses TRBV10-3 and TRBJ1-1; TRBD1 might be the D (5 bases). Trimming removed 5 bases at V and 2 bases at J, with 12 bases between. The CDR3 contains 14 residues. Per germline, CDR1 ENHRY and CDR2 SYGVKD. CDR3 amino acids: CAISYQGGNTEAFF. CDR3 coding DNA: TGTGCCATCAGTTACCAGGGTGGAAACACTGAAGCTTTCTTT.

This clone has a handful of counts. The rearrangement uses TRBV4-3 and TRBJ1-2; a weak D match, TRBD1 (5 bases). The CDR3 is made up of 14 amino acids. From germline, CDR1 is LGHNA and CDR2 YSLEER. V shed 0 bases and J shed 3 bases, with 8 bases lying between them. CDR3 amino acids: CASSQEQGYYGYTF. In DNA, the CDR3 is TGCGCCAGCAGCCAAGAGCAGGGCTACTATGGCTACACCTTC.

This clone was observed a few times. The V gene is TRBV7-2, the J gene TRBJ2-6, with D possibly called TRBD1 or TRBD2 (5 bases each). CDR1 is SGHTA and CDR2 is FQGNSA in the germline V gene. The V gene lost 4 bases and the J gene lost 0 bases, with 19 bases spanning the gap. The CDR3 loop spans 19 amino acids. The CDR3 spells CASSSPGARIYSGANVLTF. In nucleotides, the CDR3 is TGTGCCAGCAGCTCCCCCGGGGCGAGGATCTACTCTGGGGCCAACGTCCTGACTTTC.

This clone occurred many times. DNA for the CDR3: TGCGCCAGCAGCCAAGAAATAGCGGGGGGGCAGGGGACCCAGTACTTC. Encoded protein: CASSQEIAGGQGTQYF. The gene calls are TRBV4-3 and TRBJ2-5; 11 nucleotides align to TRBD2. The CDR3 is made up of 16 amino acids. With V trimmed by 0 bases and J by 7 bases, 7 bases remained unmatched. Germline CDR1 is LGHNA and CDR2 is YSLEER.

This clone has just a few counts. The J gene is TRBJ2-7, the V gene TRBV25-1, with 7 positions matching TRBD1. Losses at the gene ends were 9 bases for V and 3 bases for J; bases not matched to a gene: 11. Looked up from germline, CDR1 is MGHDK and CDR2 is SYGVNS. The CDR3 runs 14 residues. The CDR3 nucleotides are TGTGCCAGTCTTAGGCACAGGGGTAGCTACGAGCAGTACTTC. Translating gives CASLRHRGSYEQYF.

The chain links TRBV5-1 to TRBJ1-1; tentatively, D is TRBD1 (6 bases). CDR3 length equals 15 residues. Per the germline V gene, CDR1 is SGHRS and CDR2 is YFSETQ. V was cut by 1 base and J by 1 base, with 11 bases left in between. The CDR3 nucleotides read TGCGCCAGCAGCTTGCTTACAGGGCAGAACACTGAAGCTTTCTTT. Amino acids: CASSLLTGQNTEAFF.

The chain combines TRBV28 with TRBJ2-5; D call uncertain. The CDR3 is made up of 14 amino acids. Trimming pared 6 bases from V and 1 base from J, leaving 12 bases between. Germline V gene lookup returns CDR1 MDHEN and CDR2 SYDVKM. CDR3 DNA: TGTGCCAGCAGGATACCCGGGCCCCAAGAGACCCAGTACTTC. This encodes CASRIPGPQETQYF.

The table lists this clone with a few counts. The rearrangement links TRBV29-1 to TRBJ1-4; D is ambiguous. The CDR3 sequence is 14 residues long. The ends were cut back, 6 bases at V and 5 bases at J, with 16 bases in the middle. CDR1 and CDR2 from the germline V gene are SQVTM and ANQGSEA. Written as DNA, the CDR3 is TGCAGCGTCACCCTCGGCAGCCTAAATGAAAAACTGTTTTTT. It specifies CSVTLGSLNEKLFF.

This rearrangement joins TRBV15 to TRBJ2-1; possible D gene TRBD2, 5 bases. The germline CDR1 and CDR2 sequences are LNHNV and YYDKDF (reference sequence). V was cut by 0 bases and J by 1 base, with 10 bases left in between. The CDR3 is 16 residues long. DNA of the CDR3: TGTGCCACCAGCAGAGACGGGGAAGCTTCCTACAATGAGCAGTTCTTC. Translation gives CATSRDGEASYNEQFF.

The chain has TRBV25-1 and TRBJ1-1; D may be TRBD1 (6 bases). CDR1 is MGHDK and CDR2 is SYGVNS in the germline V gene. This CDR3 region has 13 residues. The V end was cut by 4 bases, the J end by 10 bases, with 16 bases between. In DNA, the CDR3 is TGTGCCAGCAGTGGTGACAGGCCCGGGATAGCTTTCTTT. Its translation: CASSGDRPGIAFF. Using reference TRBV25-1 and TRBJ1-1 for the parts outside the CDR3, the full variable domain is EADIYQTPRYLVIGTGKKITLECSQTMGHDKMYWYQQDPGMELHLIHYSYGVNSTEKGDLSSESTVSRIRTEHFPLTLESARPSHTSQYLCASSGDRPGIAFFGQGTRLTVV.

This clone has only a few counts. V is TRBV2 and J is TRBJ2-1; D is perhaps TRBD2 (6 bases). Trimming removed 6 bases from V and 5 bases from J, with 17 bases in between. This CDR3 has 15 residues. CDR1 is SNHLY, CDR2 FYNNEI, per germline. CDR3 amino acids: CASRLLARTHNEQFF. DNA of the CDR3: TGTGCCAGCAGGTTACTAGCTAGGACCCACAATGAGCAGTTCTTC.

This rearrangement joins TRBV7-8 to TRBJ1-1, with 10 bases lining up with TRBD1. Germline V gene lookup returns CDR1 SGHVS and CDR2 FQNEAQ. The CDR3 loop spans 19 amino acids. The junction had 13 bases not matched to a gene; V was cut back by 3 bases and J by 0 bases. The chain's CDR3 is CASSFWGSGTGVMNTEAFF. DNA of the CDR3: TGTGCCAGCAGCTTCTGGGGGTCCGGGACAGGGGTAATGAACACTGAAGCTTTCTTT.

The genes are TRBV18 and TRBJ1-2; 9 positions agree with TRBD1. The CDR3 covers 14 residues. V lost 5 bases to trimming and J lost 6 bases; unmatched junction nucleotides: 7. Looked up from germline, CDR1 is KGHSH and CDR2 is LQKENI. The chain's CDR3 is CASSSTGQGDGYTF. CDR3 DNA sequence: TGTGCCAGCTCATCCACGGGACAGGGTGATGGCTACACCTTC.

This rearrangement joins TRBV7-2 to TRBJ2-5; D call uncertain. The CDR3 has 13 amino acids. CDR1 is SGHTA, CDR2 FQGNSA, per germline. Trimming pared 3 bases from V and 5 bases from J, leaving 10 bases between. In nucleotides, the CDR3 is TGTGCCAGCAGCTTCTACGGTAGCGAGACCCAGTACTTC. Translation gives CASSFYGSETQYF.

For the CDR3, the DNA is TGCGCCAGCAGTGTCGGGGGGCACACCGGGGAGCTGTTTTTT. This sequence encodes CASSVGGHTGELFF. The chain uses TRBV10-2 and TRBJ2-2; tentative D call: TRBD2 (7 bases). The germline V gene encodes CDR1 WSHSY and CDR2 SAAADI. CDR3 size: 14 residues. V was cut by 4 bases and J by 3 bases, with 9 bases left in between.

The gene calls are TRBV7-2 and TRBJ2-1, with a weak D call TRBD2 (5 bases). CDR1 is SGHTA and CDR2 is FQGNSA in the germline V gene. V was shortened by 3 bases and J by 6 bases, with 12 bases between the two germline ends. This CDR3 is 14 amino acids long. This CDR3 is CASSFPGVFNEQFF. For the CDR3, the DNA is TGTGCCAGCAGCTTCCCCGGGGTCTTCAATGAGCAGTTCTTC.

In DNA, the CDR3 is TGTGCCAGCAGCGTAGGACAGGGTGGGAATGAGCAGTTCTTC. Translated: CASSVGQGGNEQFF. The chain employs TRBV9 and TRBJ2-1; TRBD1 matches 7 bases. Trimming took 0 bases from V and 7 from J; bases not matched to a gene: 4. The CDR3 has 14 amino acids. Germline V lookup: CDR1 SGDLS, CDR2 YYNGEE.

V is TRBV7-2 and J is TRBJ2-1; TRBD2 agrees at 11 bases. After removal of 3 bases from V and 4 bases from J, the junction contained 2 bases not matched to a gene. Germline assignment: CDR1 SGHTA and CDR2 FQGNSA. The length of the CDR3 is 15 residues. DNA of the CDR3: TGTGCCAGCAGCTTCTGGACTAGCGGGTACAATGAGCAGTTCTTC. Protein sequence: CASSFWTSGYNEQFF. Together with reference TRBV7-2 and TRBJ2-1, the CDR3 gives the full variable domain: GAGVSQSPSNKVTEKGKDVELRCDPISGHTALYWYRQSLGQGLEFLIYFQGNSAPDKSGLPSDRFSAERTGGSVSTLTIQRTQQEDSAVYLCASSFWTSGYNEQFFGPGTRLTVL.

The gene calls are TRBV6-5 and TRBJ2-5; possible D gene TRBD2, 6 bases. The length of the CDR3 is 14 residues. Germline assignment: CDR1 MNHEY and CDR2 SVGAGI. V gave up 7 bases and J gave up 4 bases, with 16 bases separating them. The CDR3 here is CASIPPGVSETQYF. CDR3 nucleotide sequence: TGTGCCAGCATCCCGCCGGGGGTCTCAGAGACCCAGTACTTC.